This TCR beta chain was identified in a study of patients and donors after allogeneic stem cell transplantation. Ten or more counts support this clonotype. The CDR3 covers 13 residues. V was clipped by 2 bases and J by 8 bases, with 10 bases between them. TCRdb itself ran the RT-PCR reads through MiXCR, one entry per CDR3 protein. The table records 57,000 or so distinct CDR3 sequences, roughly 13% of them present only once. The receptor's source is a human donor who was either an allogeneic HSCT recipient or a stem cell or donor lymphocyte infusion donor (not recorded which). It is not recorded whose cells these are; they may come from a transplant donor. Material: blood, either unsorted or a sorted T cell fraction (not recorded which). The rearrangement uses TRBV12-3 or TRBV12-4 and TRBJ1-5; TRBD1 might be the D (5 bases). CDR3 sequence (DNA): TGTGCCAGCAGTTTACTGGCGGGGGAGCCCCAGCATTTT. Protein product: CASSLLAGEPQHF.